This TCR beta chain was profiled in a study of beta chain features in type 1 diabetes. Isolated RNA was reverse transcribed in full, so expressed TCRB transcripts were sequenced. Produced via immunoSEQ multiplex PCR; TCRdb's table is partial and in-frame only. Of approximately 16,000 clones listed, around 70% are singletons. On this clone: Its cognate antigen is unknown.

Study-level points and caveats: The naive, central memory and Treg TCRB repertoires showed an apparent similarity that was greater among patients than among healthy donors. Shorter templates might be favored by PCR, and equally so in patients and in controls. Shorter TCRB CDR3s, moderately but significantly so, were found in Type 1 diabetes patients in all four CD4+ subsets.

The origin of this receptor is a man younger than 40 with type 1 diabetes. Material for sequencing was stem cell memory CD4+ T cells from blood.

The CDR3 bases are TGTGCCAGCAGCTTCGGGGGGCTGCGCACAGATACGCAGTATTTT. As protein: CASSFGGLRTDTQYF. The chain couples TRBV7-2 to TRBJ2-3; D may be TRBD2 (7 bases). This CDR3 is built from 15 residues. Germline V lookup: CDR1 SGHTA, CDR2 FQGNSA. Trimming removed 3 bases from V and 1 base from J, with 11 bases in between.